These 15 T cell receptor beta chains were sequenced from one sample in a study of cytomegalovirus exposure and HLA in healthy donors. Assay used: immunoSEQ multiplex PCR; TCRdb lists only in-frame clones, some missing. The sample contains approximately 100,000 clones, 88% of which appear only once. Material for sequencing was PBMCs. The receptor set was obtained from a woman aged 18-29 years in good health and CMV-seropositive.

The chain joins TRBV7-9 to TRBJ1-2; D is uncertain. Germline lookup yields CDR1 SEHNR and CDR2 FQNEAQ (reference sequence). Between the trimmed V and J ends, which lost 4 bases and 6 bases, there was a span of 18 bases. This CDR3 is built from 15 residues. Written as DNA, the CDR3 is TGTGCCAGCAGCTCTCGGTTCGGCGGCACCCATGGCTACACCTTC. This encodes CASSSRFGGTHGYTF.

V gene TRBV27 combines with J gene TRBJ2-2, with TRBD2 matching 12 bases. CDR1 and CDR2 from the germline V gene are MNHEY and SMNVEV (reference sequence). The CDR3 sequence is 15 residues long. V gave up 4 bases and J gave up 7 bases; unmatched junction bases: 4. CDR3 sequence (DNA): TGTGCCAGCAGTTACAGGACTAGCGGGGTCGGGGAGCTGTTTTTT. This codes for CASSYRTSGVGELFF.

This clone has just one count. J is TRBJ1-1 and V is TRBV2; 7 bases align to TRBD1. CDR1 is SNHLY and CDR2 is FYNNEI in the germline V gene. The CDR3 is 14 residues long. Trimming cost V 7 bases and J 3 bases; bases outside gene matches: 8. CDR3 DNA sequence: TGTGCCAGCACTTCGACAGGGTCCTACACTGAAGCTTTCTTT. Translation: CASTSTGSYTEAFF.

The CDR3 region is CASSELNGDRVSYEQYV. CDR3 nucleotides: TGTGCCAGCAGTGAATTAAATGGGGACAGGGTGAGCTACGAGCAGTACGTC. The V gene is TRBV6-1, the J gene TRBJ2-7; TRBD1 matches at 9 bases. Germline V gives CDR1 MNHNS, CDR2 SASEGT. There are 17 residues in the CDR3. Trimming cost V 2 bases and J 3 bases; bases outside gene matches: 11.

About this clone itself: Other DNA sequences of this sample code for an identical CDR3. CDR3 sequence (DNA): TGTGCCAGCAGTTACTCGCGGGGGCCGGAAGCTTTCTTT. It specifies CASSYSRGPEAFF. V gene TRBV6-5 combines with J gene TRBJ1-1; TRBD1 might be the D (6 bases). There are 13 residues in the CDR3. Germline assignment: CDR1 MNHEY and CDR2 SVGAGI. With 0 bases removed from V and 8 bases from J, the gap between germline ends came to 10 bases.

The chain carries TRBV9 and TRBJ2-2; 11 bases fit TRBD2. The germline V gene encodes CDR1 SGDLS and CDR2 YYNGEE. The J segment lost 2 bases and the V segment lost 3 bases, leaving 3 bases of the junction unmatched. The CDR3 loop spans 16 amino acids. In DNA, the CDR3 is TGTGCCAGCAGCGCTACTAGCGGGGGTAACACCGGGGAGCTGTTTTTT. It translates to CASSATSGGNTGELFF.

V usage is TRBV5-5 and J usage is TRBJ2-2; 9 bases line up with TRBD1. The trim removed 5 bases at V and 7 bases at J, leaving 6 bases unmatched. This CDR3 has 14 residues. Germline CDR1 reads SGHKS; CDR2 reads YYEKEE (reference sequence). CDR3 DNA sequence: TGTGCCAGCAGGCCGGGACAGGGTGTCGGGGAGCTGTTTTTT. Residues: CASRPGQGVGELFF.

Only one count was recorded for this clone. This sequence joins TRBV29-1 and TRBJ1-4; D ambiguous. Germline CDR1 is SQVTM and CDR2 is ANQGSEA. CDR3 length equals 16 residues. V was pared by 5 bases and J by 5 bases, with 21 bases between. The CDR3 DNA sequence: TGCAGCGTTTGGTCGTTCGAGCAGGCCGACAATGAAAAACTGTTTTTT. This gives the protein CSVWSFEQADNEKLFF.

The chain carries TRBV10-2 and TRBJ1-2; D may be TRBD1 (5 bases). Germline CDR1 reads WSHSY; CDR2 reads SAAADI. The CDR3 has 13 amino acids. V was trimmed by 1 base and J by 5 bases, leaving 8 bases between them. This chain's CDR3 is CASSEWEGYGYTF. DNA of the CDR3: TGCGCCAGCAGTGAGTGGGAGGGGTATGGCTACACCTTC.

The CDR3 DNA follows: TGCAGCGTTGTTGATAACGGGGGGACCCAAGAGACCCAGTACTTC. It translates to CSVVDNGGTQETQYF. The rearrangement links TRBV29-1 to TRBJ2-5; 7 bases map to TRBD2. Germline V lookup: CDR1 SQVTM, CDR2 ANQGSEA. The trim removed 4 bases at V and 1 base at J, leaving 9 bases unmatched. CDR3 length: 15 residues.

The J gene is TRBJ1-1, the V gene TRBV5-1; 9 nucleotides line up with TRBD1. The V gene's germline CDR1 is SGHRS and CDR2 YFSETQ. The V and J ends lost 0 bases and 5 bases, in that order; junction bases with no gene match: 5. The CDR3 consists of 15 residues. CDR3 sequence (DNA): TGCGCCAGCAGCTTGGAGGGACAGGGCAATACTGAAGCTTTCTTT. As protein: CASSLEGQGNTEAFF.

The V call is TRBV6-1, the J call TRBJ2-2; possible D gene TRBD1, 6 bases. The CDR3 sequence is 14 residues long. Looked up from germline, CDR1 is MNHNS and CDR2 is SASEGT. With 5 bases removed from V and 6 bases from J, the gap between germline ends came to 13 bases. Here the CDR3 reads CASSITGSSGELFF. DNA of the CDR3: TGTGCCAGCAGTATTACAGGGAGTTCCGGGGAGCTGTTTTTT.

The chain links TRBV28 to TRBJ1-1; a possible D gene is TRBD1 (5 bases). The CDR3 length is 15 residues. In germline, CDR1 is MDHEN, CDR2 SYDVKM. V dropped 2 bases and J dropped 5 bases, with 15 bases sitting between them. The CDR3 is CASSLQVNRGTEAFF. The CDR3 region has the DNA TGTGCCAGCAGTTTACAGGTGAATAGGGGAACTGAAGCTTTCTTT.

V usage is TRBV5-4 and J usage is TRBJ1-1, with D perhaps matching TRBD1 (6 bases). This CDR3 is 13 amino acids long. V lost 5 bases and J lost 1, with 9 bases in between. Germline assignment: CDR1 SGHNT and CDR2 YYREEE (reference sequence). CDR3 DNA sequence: TGTGCCAGCAGTCCACAGGGGAACACTGAAGCTTTCTTT. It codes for CASSPQGNTEAFF.

CDR3 protein: CASTPGTGRIDNQPQHF. DNA for the CDR3: TGTGCCAGCACCCCTGGGACAGGGAGAATCGACAATCAGCCCCAGCATTTT. The genes are TRBV2 and TRBJ1-5; 9 nucleotides line up with TRBD1. This CDR3 region has 17 residues. With V trimmed by 7 bases and J by 3 bases, 13 bases remained unmatched. Germline values: CDR1 SNHLY, CDR2 FYNNEI.